The 10 T cell receptor beta chains below come from one sample, sequenced in a study of control samples from healthy donors and cancer patients. The method was immunoSEQ multiplex PCR; TCRdb's version includes in-frame clones alone and lacks a portion of them. Of about 100,000 clones listed, approximately 84% were seen once; the top ten hold 15% to 20%. The source material was blood. The source of these receptors is a woman aged 45-60 years in good health.

The J gene is TRBJ2-5, the V gene TRBV5-1; 7 bases match TRBD2. Unmatched junction bases numbered 5, after V lost 4 bases and J lost 5 bases. CDR3 length: 13 amino acids. CDR1 and CDR2 (germline): SGHRS, YFSETQ. CDR3 in DNA: TGCGCCAGCAGCGGCGGGAGTGCCGAGACCCAGTACTTC. Translation: CASSGGSAETQYF.

J is TRBJ2-7 and V is TRBV3-1 (or the pseudogene TRBV3-2), with D tentatively TRBD2 (5 bases). The CDR3 contains 15 residues. Germline V gives CDR1 LGHDT, CDR2 YNNKEL (reference sequence). Trimming left V 4 bases short and J 2 bases short, with 15 bases between. CDR3 coding DNA: TGTGCCAGCAGCCCGGACCTCGGGAAAACCTACGAGCAGTACTTC. Translating it yields CASSPDLGKTYEQYF.

The rearrangement joins TRBV6-4 to TRBJ2-5; D is uncertain. The V gene's germline CDR1 is MRHNA and CDR2 SNTAGT. There are 13 residues in the CDR3. V lost 0 bases and J 7 bases, leaving 9 bases between the germline ends. The CDR3 loop is CASSDSIWGTQYF. CDR3 nucleotides: TGTGCCAGCAGTGACTCGATTTGGGGGACCCAGTACTTC.

The rearrangement links TRBV19 to TRBJ1-1; D unresolved. CDR1 and CDR2 from the germline V gene are LNHDA and SQIVND (reference sequence). The V end lost 1 base, the J end lost 1 base, and 13 bases lay between the germline ends. This CDR3 has 16 amino acids. CDR3 nucleotide sequence: TGTGCCAGTAGTATAGGCCTAACCTCACCGAACACTGAAGCTTTCTTT. Residues: CASSIGLTSPNTEAFF. Drawing the rest from reference TRBV19 and TRBJ1-1, the complete variable domain is DGGITQSPKYLFRKEGQNVTLSCEQNLNHDAMYWYRQDPGQGLRLIYYSQIVNDFQKGDIAEGYSVSREKKESFPLTVTSAQKNPTAFYLCASSIGLTSPNTEAFFGQGTRLTVV.

J is TRBJ2-1 and V is TRBV30; 10 nucleotides align to TRBD2. Germline V gene sequence: CDR1 GTSNPN, CDR2 SVGIG (reference sequence). The trim removed 5 bases at V and 3 bases at J, leaving 7 bases unmatched. CDR3 length: 15 amino acids. CDR3 DNA sequence: TGTGCCTGGTCCTCGAGCGGGGGGGTCTACAATGAGCAGTTCTTC. This sequence encodes CAWSSSGGVYNEQFF.

This clone came up once. This chain's CDR3 is CASSVDGGGGQETQYF. DNA for the CDR3: TGTGCCAGCAGCGTAGATGGGGGAGGGGGCCAAGAGACCCAGTACTTC. V is TRBV9 and J is TRBJ2-5, with a possible D match to TRBD2 (7 bases). Trimming stripped 0 bases from V and 1 base from J, with 13 bases between. This CDR3 spans 16 amino acids. In germline, CDR1 is SGDLS, CDR2 YYNGEE.

This chain joins TRBV11-3 and TRBJ2-5; D is undetermined. The CDR3 contains 15 residues. From germline, CDR1 is SGHNT and CDR2 YENEEA. V lost 0 bases and J 1 base, leaving 9 bases between the germline ends. The chain's CDR3 is CASSLDGESQETQYF. As DNA, the CDR3 is TGTGCCAGCAGCTTAGATGGGGAAAGCCAAGAGACCCAGTACTTC.

This chain uses TRBV2 with TRBJ2-7; TRBD1 is a possible D gene (6 bases). V was trimmed by 6 bases and J by 2 bases, leaving 8 bases between them. The CDR3 contains 12 residues. CDR1 is SNHLY, CDR2 FYNNEI, per germline. As DNA, the CDR3 is TGTGCCAGCAGCGAGGGGGCCTACGAGCAGTACGTC. Translated, it gives CASSEGAYEQYV.

The V call is TRBV6-6, the J call TRBJ1-6; the D gene is possibly TRBD1 (5 bases). Germline assignment: CDR1 MNHNY and CDR2 SVGAGI (reference sequence). The CDR3 length is 16 residues. V was shortened by 6 bases and J by 7 bases, with 19 bases between the two germline ends. As DNA, the CDR3 is TGTGCCAGCAGCCTAACACTGCCGACAGTCAATTCACCCCTCCACTTT. As protein: CASSLTLPTVNSPLHF.

The chain is built from TRBV2 and TRBJ2-3; the match to TRBD2 covers 12 bases. The V and J ends lost 8 bases and 14 bases, in that order; junction bases with no gene match: 14. Per germline, CDR1 SNHLY and CDR2 FYNNEI. The CDR3 has 14 residues. The CDR3 here is CASLGLAGLLKWYF. Here the CDR3 DNA reads TGTGCCAGCCTAGGACTAGCGGGGCTGTTAAAGTGGTATTTT.